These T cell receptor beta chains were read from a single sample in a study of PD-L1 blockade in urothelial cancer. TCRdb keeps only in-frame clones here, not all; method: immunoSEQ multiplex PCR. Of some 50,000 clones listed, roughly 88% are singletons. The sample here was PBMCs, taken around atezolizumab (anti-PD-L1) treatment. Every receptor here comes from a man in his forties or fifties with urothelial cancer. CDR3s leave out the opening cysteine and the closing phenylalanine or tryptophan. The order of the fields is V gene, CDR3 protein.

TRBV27 ASSSPSRRGYNSPLH
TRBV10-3 AISTSGRDRSYEQY
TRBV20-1 SAQLAGGPY
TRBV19 ASGGQGGMSGEQY
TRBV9 ASSPVGREGGTDTQY
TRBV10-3 AITPGQDTGELF
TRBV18 ASSPNLDRDQPQH
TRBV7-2 ASSLAWGEAYGYT
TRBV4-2 ASSHDPVGQGQETQY
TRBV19 ASSISGASSYNEQF
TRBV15 ATSWSPDREDEKLF
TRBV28 ASSYPLQGAVDEQY
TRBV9 ASSEGGLPTGELF
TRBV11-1 ASSFGTGKDSPLH
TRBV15 ATSSYTAYEQY
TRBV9 ASSPAGGPEKLF
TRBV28 ASGLLGGNQPQH
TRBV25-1 ASSTLEVNSPLH
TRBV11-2 ASSLDPRRASYEQY
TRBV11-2 ASSFGDLLTDTQY
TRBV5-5 ASSVGTGGYEQF
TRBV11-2 ASSEQGGTEAF
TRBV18 ASSPIRMEYAYNEQF
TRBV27 ASSPSTVMNTEAF
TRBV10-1 ASSEVVGGVDEQF
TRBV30 AGPGSSASGNTIY
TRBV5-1 ASSSTGNGMNTEAF
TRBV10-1 ASSESAAVYEQY
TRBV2 ASRLTLNIQY
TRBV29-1 SVALGQGAPGY
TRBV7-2 ASSLDRGRDTQY
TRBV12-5 ARFSTYNSPLH
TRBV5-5 ASSLRGGDTEAF
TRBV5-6 ASSQGQGAIYGYT
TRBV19 ASTLGWAGTEAF
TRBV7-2 ASSLATGQPQH
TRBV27 ASSFSGLANEQF
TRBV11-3 ASSLDSSYEQY
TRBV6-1 ASSETGEQSPLH
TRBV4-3 ASSQAARRQGYQETQY
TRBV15 ATSRNRDTTYEQY
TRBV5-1 ASSLVTSNPGLAGGLVYEQY
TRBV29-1 SVAQGAVPDTQY
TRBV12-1 ASSFWAGNSCNEQF
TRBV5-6 ASSFSQVADTQY
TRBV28 ASSSPGTGIDTEAF
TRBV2 ASNRGRGSPLH
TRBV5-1 ASTYGGGTEAF
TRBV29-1 SVVGTSRKNIQY
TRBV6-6 ASSSGRGADTQY
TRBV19 ASSKRGYGYT
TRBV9 ASSLDSTQETQY
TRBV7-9 ASSRRELGNSPLH
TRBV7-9 ASIPRGNQETQY
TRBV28 ASSFPRSWLAGGSYNEQF
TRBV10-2 ASKPELLVKTQY
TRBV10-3 AISRDSLPQETQY
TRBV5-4 ASSDRRAGYYEQY
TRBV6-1 ASSEGRTGGPNQETQY